Below, 12 T cell receptor beta chains from the same sample are listed, as sequenced in a study of blood T cell repertoires in COVID-19. Profiling relied on immunoSEQ multiplex PCR, and the TCRdb table lists in-frame clones only, not all of them. The data show under 300,000 clones, around four fifths seen once. Sequenced input: peripheral blood. These receptors originate from a man between 60 and 70 years old who had recovered from COVID-19.

The chain carries TRBV5-1 and TRBJ2-1, with 10 bases fitting TRBD2. The CDR3 has 17 residues. Trimming at V came to 4 bases and at J to 0 bases, leaving 7 bases not matched to a gene. Per the germline V gene, CDR1 is SGHRS and CDR2 is YFSETQ. The CDR3 reads CASSPRTSGASYNEQFF. The CDR3, as DNA: TGCGCCAGCAGCCCCAGGACTAGCGGAGCCTCCTACAATGAGCAGTTCTTC.

The V and J genes are TRBV5-1 and TRBJ1-2; D remains ambiguous. In germline, CDR1 is SGHRS, CDR2 YFSETQ. Trimming removed 0 bases from V and 4 bases from J, with 16 bases in between. The CDR3 covers 16 residues. CDR3 nucleotides: TGCGCCAGCAGCTTGGCCCCAGAGGGCTCGTCCTATGGCTACACCTTC. It specifies CASSLAPEGSSYGYTF.

This rearrangement joins TRBV6-5 to TRBJ1-6, with TRBD1 identical over 9 bases. Trimming removed 0 bases from V and 7 bases from J; junction bases left unmatched: 4. In germline, CDR1 is MNHEY, CDR2 SVGAGI. This CDR3 comprises 16 residues. CDR3 nucleotides: TGTGCCAGCAGTTACTCCCACAGGGGGCAAAATTCACCCCTCCACTTT. Encoded protein: CASSYSHRGQNSPLHF.

The V and J genes are TRBV11-2 and TRBJ1-2, with 9 bases identical to TRBD1. Germline V CDR1 and CDR2: SGHAT, FQNNGV. The V and J ends lost 6 bases and 6 bases, in that order; junction bases with no gene match: 5. This CDR3 spans 13 amino acids. CDR3 loop: CASRATGGDGYTF. The CDR3 DNA sequence: TGTGCCAGCAGGGCTACAGGGGGCGATGGCTACACCTTC. The full variable domain, completed using reference TRBV11-2 and TRBJ1-2, is EAGVAQSPRYKIIEKRQSVAFWCNPISGHATLYWYQQILGQGPKLLIQFQNNGVVDDSQLPKDRFSAERLKGVDSTLKIQPAKLEDSAVYLCASRATGGDGYTFGSGTRLTVV.

The chain employs TRBV29-1 and TRBJ1-1, with D hard to call. V was shortened by 7 bases and J by 4 bases, with 13 bases between the two germline ends. The CDR3 has 12 residues. CDR1 and CDR2 (germline): SQVTM, ANQGSEA. The chain's CDR3 is CSAGVWGTEAFF. The CDR3 DNA reads TGCAGCGCCGGGGTTTGGGGCACTGAAGCTTTCTTT.

The chain carries TRBV6-5 and TRBJ1-6; D is ambiguous. The CDR3 is made up of 14 amino acids. V was shortened by 6 bases and J by 8 bases, with 14 bases between the two germline ends. Germline V gene lookup returns CDR1 MNHEY and CDR2 SVGAGI. For the CDR3, the DNA is TGTGCCAGCAGCGACGGAACGAGGGATTCACCCCTCCACTTT. Translated: CASSDGTRDSPLHF.

This clone has more than one count but fewer than ten. The gene calls are TRBV12-3 or TRBV12-4 and TRBJ1-5, with D unresolved. With 7 bases removed from V and 7 bases from J, the gap between germline ends came to 14 bases. CDR3 length equals 13 residues. The CDR3 is CASTTYPQQPQHF. The CDR3 DNA follows: TGTGCCAGCACCACCTACCCACAGCAGCCCCAGCATTTT.

This sequence joins TRBV28 and TRBJ2-6, with D possibly matching TRBD2 (5 bases). Germline CDR1 is MDHEN and CDR2 is SYDVKM. V was shortened by 7 bases and J by 0 bases, with 16 bases between the two germline ends. CDR3 length equals 17 residues. This chain's CDR3 is CASTPYEGSSGANVLTF. The CDR3 nucleotides are TGTGCCAGCACCCCATATGAGGGAAGCTCTGGGGCCAACGTCCTGACTTTC.

The chain carries TRBV5-8 and TRBJ2-7; 8 nucleotides match TRBD2. V was pared by 1 base and J by 7 bases, with 10 bases of the junction left unmatched. Germline V gene data show CDR1 as SGHTS and CDR2 as YDEGEE. The CDR3 totals 15 residues. This chain's CDR3 is CASSLNSAGAREQYF. The CDR3 nucleotides read TGTGCCAGCAGCTTGAATTCAGCGGGAGCGAGGGAGCAGTACTTC.

The chain joins TRBV10-2 to TRBJ1-1; weak D call: TRBD1 (5 bases). Per the germline V gene, CDR1 is WSHSY and CDR2 is SAAADI. Trimming left V 6 bases short and J 1 base short, with 9 bases between. The CDR3 length is 13 residues. The chain's CDR3 is CASSGRGNTEAFF. CDR3 coding DNA: TGCGCCAGCAGCGGGAGGGGGAACACTGAAGCTTTCTTT.

In the case of this clone: Other DNA sequences in this sample translate to the same CDR3. The gene calls are TRBV5-4 and TRBJ2-3; 8 positions agree with TRBD2. CDR3 length: 15 amino acids. Per the germline V gene, CDR1 is SGHNT and CDR2 is YYREEE (reference sequence). Germline trimming cut 2 bases from V and 4 bases from J; bases unmatched to any gene: 6. The CDR3 sequence is CASSFGLASADTQYF. In DNA, the CDR3 is TGTGCCAGCAGCTTCGGACTAGCTTCAGCAGATACGCAGTATTTT. Full variable domain (rest looked up from reference TRBV5-4 and TRBJ2-3): ETGVTQSPTHLIKTRGQQVTLRCSSQSGHNTVSWYQQALGQGPQFIFQYYREEENGRGNFPPRFSGLQFPNYSSELNVNALELDDSALYLCASSFGLASADTQYFGPGTRLTVL.

The rearrangement joins TRBV7-9 to TRBJ1-1; a weak D match, TRBD1 (5 bases). CDR1 and CDR2 (germline): SEHNR, FQNEAQ (reference sequence). The germline V and J ends were trimmed by 6 bases and 1 base, with 15 bases remaining between them. The CDR3 runs to 15 residues. CDR3 coding DNA: TGTGCCAGCAGATCGGGGGAACAGACGAACACTGAAGCTTTCTTT. Translation: CASRSGEQTNTEAFF.